One and the same sample provided the 3 T cell receptor beta chains below, sequenced in a study of T cell clones after liver transplantation. Sequenced by immunoSEQ multiplex PCR; TCRdb stores in-frame clones only, minus some. The profile shows approximately 100,000 clones, 82% of them singletons. This specimen consisted of CD4+ T cells from blood, obtained before liver transplant. These receptors were obtained from a human donor who received a liver transplant.

The chain combines TRBV7-3 with TRBJ2-3; D gene uncertain. The V and J ends lost 5 bases and 3 bases respectively, with 9 bases between them. Per the germline V gene, CDR1 is SGHTA and CDR2 is FQGTGA. This CDR3 spans 13 amino acids. The CDR3 nucleotides read TGTGCCAGCAGCCCCCCTACAACAGATACGCAGTATTTT. Translated: CASSPPTTDTQYF.

V and J are TRBV19 and TRBJ1-5; tentatively, D is TRBD1 (5 bases). V was shortened by 4 bases and J by 4 bases, with 11 bases between the two germline ends. Germline V lookup: CDR1 LNHDA, CDR2 SQIVND (reference sequence). The CDR3 loop spans 14 amino acids. CDR3 bases: TGTGCCAGTAGTAAACGACAGTTAAATCAGCCCCAGCATTTT. It translates to CASSKRQLNQPQHF.

The chain recombines TRBV6-1 with TRBJ1-2, with unresolved D. V shed 2 bases and J shed 4 bases, with 11 bases lying between them. Germline CDR1 MNHNS, CDR2 SASEGT. This CDR3 comprises 14 residues. The CDR3 loop reads CASSESARSYGYTF. In DNA, the CDR3 is TGTGCCAGCAGTGAAAGTGCTAGGAGCTATGGCTACACCTTC.